This section outlines one TCR beta chain sequence together with its context. The antigen remains undetermined. Trimming pared 1 base from V and 5 bases from J, leaving 12 bases between. The CDR3 spans 14 residues. Per germline, CDR1 MGHRA and CDR2 YSYEKL. TCRdb reprocessed the 5' RACE reads with MiXCR, giving one entry per CDR3 protein. The sample has 140,000 or so distinct CDR3 sequences; around 15% are singletons. These data belong to a study of T-cell memory formation after mild COVID-19. At the level of the study: In these data, TCR clusters were largely donor specific.

The study, taken as a whole, reports: Contracting CD8+ clones were enriched in EMRA, CD4+ mainly in CM and EM. Day 15 to 85 contractors were CD4/CD8 balanced; later expanders leaned CD4+. Second-wave clones reaching peak frequency on day 37 lacked confirmed SARS-CoV-2 specificity.

The chain combines TRBV4-1 with TRBJ2-7; D may match TRBD1 or TRBD2 (5 bases each). This TCR came from an adult woman who had mild COVID-19 (a few samples of this study predate the infection). Cell type and time point are not known. The sample comprised PBMCs or a T cell subset sorted from them (not recorded which). CDR3 residues: CASSQVQEAHEQYF. CDR3 nucleotide sequence: TGCGCCAGCAGCCAAGTACAGGAGGCCCACGAGCAGTACTTC.